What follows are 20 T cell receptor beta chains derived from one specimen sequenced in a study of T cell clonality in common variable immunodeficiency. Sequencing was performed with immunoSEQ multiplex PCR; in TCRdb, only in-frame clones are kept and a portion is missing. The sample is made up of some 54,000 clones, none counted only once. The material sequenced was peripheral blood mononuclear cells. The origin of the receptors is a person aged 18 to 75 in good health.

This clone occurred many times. The chain's CDR3 is CASSVKEGLTGELFF. The sequenced CDR3 bases are TGTGCCAGCAGTGTCAAAGAGGGCTTGACCGGGGAG. The chain links TRBV7-3 to TRBJ2-2; D is perhaps TRBD2 (5 bases). The CDR3 end is not reached by the read, which stops 3 residues before it; the germline J gene fills it in. Trimming shortened V by 6 bases and J by 5 bases, and 16 bases separated the two germline ends. CDR3 size: 15 residues. Germline assignment: CDR1 SGHTA and CDR2 FQGTGA.

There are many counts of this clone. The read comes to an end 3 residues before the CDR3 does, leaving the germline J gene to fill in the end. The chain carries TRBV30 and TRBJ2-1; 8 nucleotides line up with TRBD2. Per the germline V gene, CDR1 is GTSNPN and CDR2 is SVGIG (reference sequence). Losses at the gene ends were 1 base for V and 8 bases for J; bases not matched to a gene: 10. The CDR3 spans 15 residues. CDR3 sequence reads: CAWSEGSGSTDEQFF. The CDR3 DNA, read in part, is TGTGCCTGGAGTGAAGGGAGCGGGAGTACCGATGAG.

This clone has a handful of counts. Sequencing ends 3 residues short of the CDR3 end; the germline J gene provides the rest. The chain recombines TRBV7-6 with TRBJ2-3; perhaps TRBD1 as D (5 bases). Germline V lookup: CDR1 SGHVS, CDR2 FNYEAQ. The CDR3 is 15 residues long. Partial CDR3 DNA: TGTGCCAGCAGCTTAGGAGCAGGGATCCAAGAGACG. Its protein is CASSLGAGIQET. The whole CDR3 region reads CASSLGAGIQETQYF. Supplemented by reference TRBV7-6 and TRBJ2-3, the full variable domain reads GAGVSQSPRYKVTKRGQDVALRCDPISGHVSLYWYRQALGQGPEFLTYFNYEAQQDKSGLPNDRFSAERPEGSISTLTIQRTEQRDSAMYRCASSLGAGIQETQYFGPGTRLTVL.

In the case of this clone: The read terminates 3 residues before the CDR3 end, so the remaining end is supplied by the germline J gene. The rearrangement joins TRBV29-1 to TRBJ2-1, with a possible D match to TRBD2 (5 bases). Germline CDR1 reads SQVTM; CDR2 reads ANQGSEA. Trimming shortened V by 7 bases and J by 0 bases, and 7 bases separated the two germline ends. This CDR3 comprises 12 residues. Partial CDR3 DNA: TGCAGCGCGCGGGCCTCCTACAATGAG. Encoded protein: CSARASYNE. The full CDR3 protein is CSARASYNEQFF.

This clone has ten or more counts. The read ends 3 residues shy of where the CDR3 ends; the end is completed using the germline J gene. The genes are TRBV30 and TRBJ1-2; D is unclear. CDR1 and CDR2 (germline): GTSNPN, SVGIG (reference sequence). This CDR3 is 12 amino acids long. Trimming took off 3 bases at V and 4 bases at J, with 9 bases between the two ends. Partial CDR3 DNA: TGTGCCTGGAGAAAGCGAAGCTATGGC. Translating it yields CAWRKRSYG. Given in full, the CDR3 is CAWRKRSYGYTF.

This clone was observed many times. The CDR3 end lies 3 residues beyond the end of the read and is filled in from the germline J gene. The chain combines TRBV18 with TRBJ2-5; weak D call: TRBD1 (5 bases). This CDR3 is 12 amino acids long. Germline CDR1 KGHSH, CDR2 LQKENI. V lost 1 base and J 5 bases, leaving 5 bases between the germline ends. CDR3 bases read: TGTGCCAGCTCACCACAGGGGGAGACC. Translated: CASSPQGET. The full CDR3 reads CASSPQGETQYF.

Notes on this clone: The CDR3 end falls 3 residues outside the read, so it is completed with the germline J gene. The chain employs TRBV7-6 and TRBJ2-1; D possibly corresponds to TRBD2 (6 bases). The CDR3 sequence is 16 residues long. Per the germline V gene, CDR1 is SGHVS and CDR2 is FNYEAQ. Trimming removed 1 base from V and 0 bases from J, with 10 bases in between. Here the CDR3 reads CASSLVTRGSYNEQFF. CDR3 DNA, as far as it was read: TGTGCCAGCAGCTTAGTGACGCGGGGCTCCTACAATGAG.

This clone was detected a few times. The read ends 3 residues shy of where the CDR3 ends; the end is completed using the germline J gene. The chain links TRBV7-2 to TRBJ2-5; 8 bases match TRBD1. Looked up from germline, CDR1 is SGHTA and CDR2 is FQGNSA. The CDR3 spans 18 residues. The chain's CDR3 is CASRLAPAPGTGQETQYF. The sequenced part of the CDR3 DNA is TGTGCAAGTCGCTTAGCGCCGGCTCCTGGGACAGGCCAAGAGACC.

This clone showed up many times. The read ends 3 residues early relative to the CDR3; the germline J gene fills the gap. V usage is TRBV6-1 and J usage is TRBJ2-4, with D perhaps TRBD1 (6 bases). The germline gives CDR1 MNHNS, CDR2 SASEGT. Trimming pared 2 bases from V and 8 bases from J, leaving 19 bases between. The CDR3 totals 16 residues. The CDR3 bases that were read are TGTGCCAGCAGTGAATTGGTCCGCATACCAGGGGACATT. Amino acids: CASSELVRIPGDI. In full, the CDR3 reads CASSELVRIPGDIQYF.

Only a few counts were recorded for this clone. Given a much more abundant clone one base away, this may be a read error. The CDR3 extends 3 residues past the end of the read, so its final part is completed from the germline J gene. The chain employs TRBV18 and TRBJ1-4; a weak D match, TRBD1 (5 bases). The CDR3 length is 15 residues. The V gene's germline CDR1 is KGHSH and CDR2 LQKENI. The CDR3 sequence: CASSPQGTGANVLFF. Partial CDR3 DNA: TGTGCCAGCTCACCGCAGGGTACTGGGGCCAACGTA. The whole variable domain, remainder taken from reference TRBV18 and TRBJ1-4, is NAGVMQNPRHLVRRRGQEARLRCSPMKGHSHVYWYRQLPEEGLKFMVYLQKENIIDESGMPKERFSAEFPKEGPSILRIQQVVRGDSAAYFCASSPQGTGANVLFFGSGTQLSVL.

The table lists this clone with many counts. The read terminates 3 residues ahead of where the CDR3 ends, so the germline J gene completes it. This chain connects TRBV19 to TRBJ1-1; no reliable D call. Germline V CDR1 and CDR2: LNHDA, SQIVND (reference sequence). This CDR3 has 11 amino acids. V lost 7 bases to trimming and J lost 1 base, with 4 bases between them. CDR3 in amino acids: CASKGNTEAFF. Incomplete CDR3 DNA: TGTGCCAGTAAGGGGAACACTGAA.

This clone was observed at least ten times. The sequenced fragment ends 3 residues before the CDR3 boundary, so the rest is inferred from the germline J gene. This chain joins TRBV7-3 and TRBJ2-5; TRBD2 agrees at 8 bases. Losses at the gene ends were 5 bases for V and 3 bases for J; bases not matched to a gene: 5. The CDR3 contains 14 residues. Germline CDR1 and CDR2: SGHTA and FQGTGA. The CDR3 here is CASSRAAGEETQYF. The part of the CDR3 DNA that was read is TGTGCCAGCAGCCGGGCAGCGGGGGAAGAGACC.

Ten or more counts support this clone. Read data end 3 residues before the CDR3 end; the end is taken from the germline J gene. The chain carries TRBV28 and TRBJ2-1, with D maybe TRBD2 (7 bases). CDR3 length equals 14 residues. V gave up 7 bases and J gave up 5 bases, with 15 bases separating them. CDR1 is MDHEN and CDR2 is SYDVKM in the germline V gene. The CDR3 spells CASTQAGANNEQFF. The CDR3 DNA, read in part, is TGTGCCAGCACCCAGGCGGGGGCCAACAATGAG. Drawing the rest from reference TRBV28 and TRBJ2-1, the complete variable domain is DVKVTQSSRYLVKRTGEKVFLECVQDMDHENMFWYRQDPGLGLRLIYFSYDVKMKEKGDIPEGYSVSREKKERFSLILESASTNQTSMYLCASTQAGANNEQFFGPGTRLTVL.

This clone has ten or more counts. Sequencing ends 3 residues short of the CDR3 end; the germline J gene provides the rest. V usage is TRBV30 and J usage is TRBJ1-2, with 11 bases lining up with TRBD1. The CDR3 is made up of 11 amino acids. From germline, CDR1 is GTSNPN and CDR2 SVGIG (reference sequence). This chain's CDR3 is CAWTGQGDYTF. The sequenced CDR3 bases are TGTGCCTGGACGGGACAGGGGGAC.

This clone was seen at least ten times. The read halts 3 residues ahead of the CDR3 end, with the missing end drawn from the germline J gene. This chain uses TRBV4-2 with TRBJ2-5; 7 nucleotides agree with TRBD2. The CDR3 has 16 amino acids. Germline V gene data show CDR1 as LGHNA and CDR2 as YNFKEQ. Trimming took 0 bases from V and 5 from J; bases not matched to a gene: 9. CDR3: CASSQELGGRMETQYF. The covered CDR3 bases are TGTGCCAGCAGCCAAGAATTGGGCGGGAGAATGGAGACC.

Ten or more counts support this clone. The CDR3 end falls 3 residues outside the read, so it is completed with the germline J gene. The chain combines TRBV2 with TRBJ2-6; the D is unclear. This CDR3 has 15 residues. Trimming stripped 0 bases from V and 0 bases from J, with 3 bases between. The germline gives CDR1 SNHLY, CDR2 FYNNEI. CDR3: CASSEAFSGANVLTF. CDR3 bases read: TGTGCCAGCAGTGAAGCCTTCTCTGGGGCCAACGTC.

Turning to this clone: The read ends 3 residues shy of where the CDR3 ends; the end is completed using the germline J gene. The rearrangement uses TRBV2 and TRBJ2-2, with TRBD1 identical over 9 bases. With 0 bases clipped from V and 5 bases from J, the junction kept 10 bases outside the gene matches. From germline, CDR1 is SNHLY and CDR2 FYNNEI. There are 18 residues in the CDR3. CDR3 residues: CASSEAGIPGQGTGELFF. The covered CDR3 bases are TGTGCCAGCAGTGAAGCGGGGATACCGGGACAGGGTACCGGGGAG.

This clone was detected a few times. CDR3 DNA, as far as it was read: TGTGCCAGTAGCCCCCCCACGTGGCGGGGACCAAAAAACATT. Translating gives CASSPPTWRGPKNI. In full, the CDR3 reads CASSPPTWRGPKNIQYF. V usage is TRBV19 and J usage is TRBJ2-4; D perhaps matches TRBD2 (6 bases). From the germline J gene comes the end of the CDR3, since the read stops 3 residues before it. The CDR3 sequence is 17 residues long. V lost 6 bases and J 4 bases, leaving 22 bases between the germline ends. Germline CDR1 is LNHDA and CDR2 is SQIVND (reference sequence).

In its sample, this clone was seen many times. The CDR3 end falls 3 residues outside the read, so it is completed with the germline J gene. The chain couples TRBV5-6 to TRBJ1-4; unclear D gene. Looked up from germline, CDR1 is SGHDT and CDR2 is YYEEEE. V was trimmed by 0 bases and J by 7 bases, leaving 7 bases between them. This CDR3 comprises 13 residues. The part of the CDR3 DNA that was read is TGTGCCAGCAGCTTGGGCGGTGGTGAAAAA. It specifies CASSLGGGEK. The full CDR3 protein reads CASSLGGGEKLFF.

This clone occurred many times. CDR3 in amino acids: CASSARTVLNEQFF. The part of the CDR3 DNA that was read is TGTGCCAGTAGTGCACGGACAGTCCTAAATGAG. The genes are TRBV19 and TRBJ2-1, with D possibly TRBD1 on 6 matching bases. Read data end 3 residues before the CDR3 end; the end is taken from the germline J gene. Germline V lookup: CDR1 LNHDA, CDR2 SQIVND (reference sequence). CDR3 length: 14 residues. V was trimmed by 5 bases and J by 7 bases, leaving 15 bases between them.